The T cell receptor (beta chain) under discussion was sequenced for a study of PD-1 blockade in mismatch repair-deficient tumors. Worth noting for this clone: Its target is not known.

The repertoire was sequenced with immunoSEQ multiplex PCR; TCRdb's copy has only in-frame clones and lacks some. The sample consists of 90,000 to 120,000 clones, roughly four fifths of them appearing once. This CDR3 contains 17 residues. Looked up from germline, CDR1 is LNHDA and CDR2 is SQIVND (reference sequence). V lost 6 bases, J lost 3 bases, and 11 bases stayed unmatched. Study-wide points: After pembrolizumab, tumor-resident clones rose rapidly, then generally contracted before radiologic responses.

The rearrangement uses TRBV19 and TRBJ2-6; 7 bases fit TRBD1. The sequence derives from an adult with mismatch repair-deficient cancer. The material sequenced was peripheral blood, taken 30 to 36 weeks after starting pembrolizumab. CDR3 sequence: CASSNENRGRGANVLTF. CDR3 bases: TGTGCCAGTAGCAATGAAAACAGGGGACGTGGGGCCAACGTCCTGACTTTC. The whole variable domain, remainder taken from reference TRBV19 and TRBJ2-6, is DGGITQSPKYLFRKEGQNVTLSCEQNLNHDAMYWYRQDPGQGLRLIYYSQIVNDFQKGDIAEGYSVSREKKESFPLTVTSAQKNPTAFYLCASSNENRGRGANVLTFGAGSRLTVL.